The sequence of this TCR beta chain was determined in a study of T cell responses to AZD1222 COVID-19 vaccine. Study findings and constraints: The CD4 TCRs associated with vaccination extended across spike and predominated at 160-218 and 743-854.

Between the trimmed V and J ends, which lost 8 bases and 3 bases, there was a span of 7 bases. The CDR3 is 12 residues long. Sequencing used immunoSEQ multiplex PCR; TCRdb keeps in-frame clones, though not all of them. The data hold more than 85,000 clones, with roughly 90% observed a single time. This clone appeared a single time. Its cognate antigen is unknown. This receptor was identified in an adult who received the AZD1222 COVID-19 vaccine. The starting material was peripheral blood, obtained 28 days after the second AZD1222 dose. The rearrangement links TRBV12-3 or TRBV12-4 to TRBJ2-2; a possible D gene is TRBD2 (6 bases). CDR3 DNA: TGTGCCAGCTCGGGGGACACCGGGGAGCTGTTTTTT. Translated, it gives CASSGDTGELFF.